The table lists the clone carrying this TCR beta chain with many counts. As yet, its antigen is unknown. This sample was included in a study of T cells in Graves' hyperthyroidism and ophthalmopathy. Turning to the study itself: Once the initial diagnosis was made, peripheral blood was obtained before any treatment.

In the ophthalmopathy cohort, Clinical Activity Score was at least 3, NOSPECS grade at least 4, and duration under 3 months. Uncontrolled infection, other autoimmune disease, pregnancy and lactation each barred patients from inclusion. The TCR beta CDR3 regions underwent amplification using RNA transcripts as the source. A first-round RT-PCR of the TCR CDR3 used the HTBI primer set. TCRdb ran MiXCR on the multiplex PCR reads and lists one entry per CDR3 protein. The sample lists some 500,000 distinct CDR3 sequences, roughly a quarter seen once, with about 11% in the top ten. Findings and limits, study-wide: Onset of ophthalmopathy came a median roughly 6.4 months after the model predicted it.

Trimming shortened V by 0 bases and J by 0 bases, and 6 bases separated the two germline ends. From germline, CDR1 is MGHRA and CDR2 YSYEKL. The CDR3 totals 14 residues. The receptor was derived from a woman aged 30 to 39 with Graves' ophthalmopathy. The V call is TRBV4-1, the J call TRBJ2-7; possibly TRBD2 for D (5 bases). Sequenced: blood. This chain's CDR3 is CASSQDGLSYEQYF. CDR3 in DNA: TGCGCCAGCAGCCAAGACGGACTCTCCTACGAGCAGTACTTC.